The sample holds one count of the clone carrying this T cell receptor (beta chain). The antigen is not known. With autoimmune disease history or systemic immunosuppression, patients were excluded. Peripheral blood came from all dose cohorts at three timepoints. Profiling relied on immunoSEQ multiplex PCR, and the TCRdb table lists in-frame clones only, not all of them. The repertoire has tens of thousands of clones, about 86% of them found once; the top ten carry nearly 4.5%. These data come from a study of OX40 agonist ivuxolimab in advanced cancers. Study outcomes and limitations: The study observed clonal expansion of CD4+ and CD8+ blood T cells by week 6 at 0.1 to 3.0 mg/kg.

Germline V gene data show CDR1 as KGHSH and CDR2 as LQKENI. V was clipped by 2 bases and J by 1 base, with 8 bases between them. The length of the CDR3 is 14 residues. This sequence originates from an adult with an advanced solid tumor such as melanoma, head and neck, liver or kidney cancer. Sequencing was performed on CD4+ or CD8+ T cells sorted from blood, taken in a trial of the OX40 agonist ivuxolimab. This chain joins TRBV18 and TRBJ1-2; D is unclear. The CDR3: CASSPESDNYGYTF. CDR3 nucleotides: TGTGCCAGCTCACCAGAGTCAGATAACTATGGCTACACCTTC.